This T cell receptor beta chain originates from a study of regulatory T cells in long-lasting Graves disease. Study in general: Duration of antithyroid drug therapy among newly diagnosed Graves' patients was under 3 months. General study findings and limits: Persistent disease favored TRBV28, TRBJ1-2 and TRBJ2-5. The number of shared public clonotypes was higher in persistent patients (about 2,700) than new patients (just over 950).

TCR beta libraries were built with iRepertoire HTBI primers and Arm-PCR of CDR3 regions. MiXCR, run by TCRdb on the multiplex PCR reads, gives a single entry per CDR3 protein. There are 550,000 to 600,000 distinct CDR3 sequences in the sample; about 15% occur only once, and 9.5% to 15% lies in the top ten. Trimming left V 6 bases short and J 1 base short, with 12 bases between. The CDR3 totals 14 residues. Per germline, CDR1 SQVTM and CDR2 ANQGSEA. As to time point: newly diagnosed GD, antithyroid drugs for less than 3 months. There was RNA extracted from PBMCs, and the TCR library was made from it. In this sample, this clonotype turned up many times. Antigen specificity is unknown. This same sample was also taken into another study, of T cells in Graves' hyperthyroidism and ophthalmopathy. As that study records: A median around 6.4 months before onset, the model predicted ophthalmopathy.

This TCR derives from a man between 18 and 35 years old with Graves disease. The sequencing used peripheral blood mononuclear cells (PBMCs), collected at new diagnosis, from a patient treated with antithyroid drugs. This chain joins TRBV29-1 and TRBJ2-2, with a weak D call TRBD2 (6 bases). The CDR3 nucleotides read TGCAGCGTCCCGGGACTGAGGAACACCGGGGAGCTGTTTTTT. It codes for CSVPGLRNTGELFF.